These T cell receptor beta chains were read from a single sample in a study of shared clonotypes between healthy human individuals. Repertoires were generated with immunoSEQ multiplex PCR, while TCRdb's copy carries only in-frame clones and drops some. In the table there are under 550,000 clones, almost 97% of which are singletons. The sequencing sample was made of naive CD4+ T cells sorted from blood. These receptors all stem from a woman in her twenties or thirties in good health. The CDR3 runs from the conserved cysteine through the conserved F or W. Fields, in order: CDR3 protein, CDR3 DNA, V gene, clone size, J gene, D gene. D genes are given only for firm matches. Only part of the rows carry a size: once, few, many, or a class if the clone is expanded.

CASSEQELNTGELFF,TGTGCCAGCAGTGAACAGGAGCTGAACACCGGGGAGCTGTTTTTT,TRBV25-1,NA,TRBJ2-2,NA
CASSIVGGNQHF,TGTGCCAGTAGTATAGTGGGGGGGAACCAGCATTTT,TRBV19,NA,TRBJ1-5,NA
CAWSVQGSQPQHF,TGTGCCTGGAGTGTACAGGGGAGTCAGCCCCAGCATTTT,TRBV30,NA,TRBJ1-5,TRBD1
CASSDREIYGYTF,TGTGCCAGCAGCGACAGGGAGATCTATGGCTACACCTTC,TRBV7-8,NA,TRBJ1-2,TRBD1
CASRTTGGGNQPQHF,TGTGCCAGTAGAACCACAGGGGGGGGTAATCAGCCCCAGCATTTT,TRBV19,NA,TRBJ1-5,TRBD1
CASSRLDGPYEQYF,TGTGCCAGCAGCCGACTGGACGGTCCCTACGAGCAGTACTTC,TRBV5-4,NA,TRBJ2-7,NA
CATSPWGSGGDTGELFF,TGTGCCACCAGCCCCTGGGGAAGCGGAGGGGACACCGGGGAGCTGTTTTTT,TRBV15,NA,TRBJ2-2,NA
CASRAGSYEQYF,TGTGCCAGCAGGGCCGGGAGTTACGAGCAGTACTTC,TRBV2,NA,TRBJ2-7,NA
CASSLVRTGGETQYF,TGTGCCAGCAGCTTAGTACGGACAGGGGGAGAGACCCAGTACTTC,TRBV7-8,once,TRBJ2-5,TRBD1
CASGLGTGGPGELFF,TGTGCCAGCGGGTTGGGGACAGGGGGCCCCGGGGAGCTGTTTTTT,TRBV28,NA,TRBJ2-2,TRBD1
CASSYDQGYEQYF,TGTGCCAGCAGTTACGACCAGGGATACGAGCAGTACTTC,TRBV6-4,NA,TRBJ2-7,NA
CASSPGLGRGYNEQFF,TGTGCCAGCAGCCCCGGACTAGGGCGGGGTTACAATGAGCAGTTCTTC,TRBV7-3,NA,TRBJ2-1,TRBD2
CASSLAVTGLVYQHF,TGTGCCAGCAGTTTGGCCGTGACAGGCCTTGTGTACCAGCATTTT,TRBV28,NA,TRBJ1-5,NA
CAWSREVNTEAFF,TGTGCCTGGAGTAGGGAAGTGAACACTGAAGCTTTCTTT,TRBV30,NA,TRBJ1-1,NA
CASSTDGTYEQYF,TGCGCCAGCAGTACCGACGGAACCTACGAGCAGTACTTC,TRBV23-1,NA,TRBJ2-7,NA
CASGLPDRTSYEQYF,TGTGCCAGCGGACTTCCGGACAGAACGTCCTACGAGCAGTACTTC,TRBV28,NA,TRBJ2-7,NA
CASSWSGSGNQPQHF,TGTGCCAGCAGCTGGTCGGGGTCGGGCAATCAGCCCCAGCATTTT,TRBV7-2,NA,TRBJ1-5,NA
CASSQGTGNYGYTF,TGTGCCAGCAGTCAAGGGACAGGGAACTATGGCTACACCTTC,TRBV6-5,NA,TRBJ1-2,TRBD1
CASSQATGDSYEQYF,TGCGCCAGCAGCCAAGCGACAGGGGACTCCTACGAGCAGTACTTC,TRBV4-1,NA,TRBJ2-7,TRBD1
CASSPPDRAGNQPQHF,TGTGCCAGCAGTCCCCCGGACAGAGCAGGGAATCAGCCCCAGCATTTT,TRBV28,NA,TRBJ1-5,NA
CAISDGANEKLFF,TGTGCCATCAGCGACGGTGCTAATGAAAAACTGTTTTTT,TRBV10-3,NA,TRBJ1-4,NA
CASKEELGAYEQYF,TGTGCCAGTAAAGAAGAACTAGGGGCCTACGAGCAGTACTTC,TRBV19,NA,TRBJ2-7,NA
CASSLQTRSDVEKLFF,TGTGCCAGCAGCCTACAGACCAGGTCCGACGTAGAAAAACTGTTTTTT,TRBV7-8,NA,TRBJ1-4,NA
CASSLRLNTEAFF,TGTGCCAGCAGCTTGCGACTGAACACTGAAGCTTTCTTT,TRBV5-4,few,TRBJ1-1,NA
CASSLGRNQETQYF,TGTGCCAGCTCACTCGGACGTAACCAAGAGACCCAGTACTTC,TRBV18,NA,TRBJ2-5,NA
CASRPGLMNTEAFF,TGTGCCAGCAGGCCAGGTTTAATGAACACTGAAGCTTTCTTT,TRBV6-6,NA,TRBJ1-1,NA
CASSPLAGVHTQYF,TGTGCCAGCAGTCCACTAGCGGGAGTTCATACGCAGTATTTT,TRBV28,NA,TRBJ2-3,TRBD2
CATARGAGNTIYF,TGTGCCACCGCCCGGGGCGCTGGAAACACCATATATTTT,TRBV19,NA,TRBJ1-3,NA
CASSQPGPLHF,TGTGCCAGCTCCCAACCCGGGCCCCTCCACTTT,TRBV9,NA,TRBJ1-6,NA
CASSIQRDGGGGEQYF,TGTGCCAGTAGTATACAACGGGACGGCGGAGGGGGGGAGCAGTACTTC,TRBV19,NA,TRBJ2-7,NA
CASSRSISYEQYF,TGTGCCAGTAGTCGCAGTATTTCCTACGAGCAGTACTTC,TRBV19,NA,TRBJ2-7,NA
CASSFRGEQYF,TGTGCCAGCAGTTTCCGAGGCGAGCAGTACTTC,TRBV28,NA,TRBJ2-7,NA
CASLPRENTEAFF,TGTGCCAGCCTCCCGAGAGAGAACACTGAAGCTTTCTTT,TRBV21-1,NA,TRBJ1-1,NA
CASSPGWRENYGYTF,TGCGCCAGCAGCCCCGGGTGGCGAGAAAACTATGGCTACACCTTC,TRBV4-1,NA,TRBJ1-2,NA
CASRLGQGRETQYF,TGTGCCAGCAGATTAGGACAGGGCCGAGAGACCCAGTACTTC,TRBV6-1,NA,TRBJ2-5,TRBD1
CASSPGLAGRWADTQYF,TGTGCCAGCAGCCCGGGACTAGCGGGACGGTGGGCAGATACGCAGTATTTT,TRBV7-2,NA,TRBJ2-3,TRBD2
CASSLRTGLETEQYF,TGTGCCAGCAGTTTGAGGACGGGGTTGGAGACCGAGCAGTACTTC,TRBV6-1,NA,TRBJ2-7,NA
CASSIRRQGLIYNEQFF,TGTGCCAGCAGTATCAGGAGACAGGGTTTAATCTACAATGAGCAGTTCTTC,TRBV2,once,TRBJ2-1,TRBD1
CAWSVMGALETQYF,TGTGCCTGGAGTGTAATGGGGGCTTTAGAGACCCAGTACTTC,TRBV30,NA,TRBJ2-5,NA
CASREQGVIYGYTF,TGTGCCAGCAGGGAACAGGGGGTGATCTATGGCTACACCTTC,TRBV6-1,NA,TRBJ1-2,TRBD1
CASRYTVAEQYF,TGTGCCAGCAGGTATACTGTCGCCGAGCAGTACTTC,TRBV2,NA,TRBJ2-7,NA
CASSYGTTGTDTQYF,TGTGCCAGCAGCTACGGGACTACGGGAACAGATACGCAGTATTTT,TRBV11-1,NA,TRBJ2-3,TRBD2
CASSPSPSLGSEQFF,TGTGCCAGCAGCCCGAGCCCATCACTAGGTTCGGAGCAGTTCTTC,TRBV7-7,NA,TRBJ2-1,NA
CASSFQQFNEKLFF,TGTGCCAGTAGTTTTCAACAGTTTAATGAAAAACTGTTTTTT,TRBV19,NA,TRBJ1-4,NA
CASSLGTGREKYTEAFF,TGTGCCAGTAGTCTCGGGACAGGGAGGGAGAAGTACACTGAAGCTTTCTTT,TRBV19,few,TRBJ1-1,TRBD1
CASSLVPGLETQYF,TGCGCCAGCAGCTTGGTCCCGGGTTTAGAGACCCAGTACTTC,TRBV5-1,NA,TRBJ2-5,NA
CASSQAQGIYGYTF,TGCGCCAGCAGCCAAGCCCAGGGAATCTATGGCTACACCTTC,TRBV4-1,NA,TRBJ1-2,NA
CASSLPGRSYEQYF,TGTGCCAGCAGCTTGCCCGGGAGGTCCTACGAGCAGTACTTC,TRBV5-8,NA,TRBJ2-7,TRBD2
CASSPDRAHEQYF,TGTGCCAGCAGTCCAGACAGGGCCCACGAGCAGTACTTC,TRBV28,NA,TRBJ2-7,TRBD1
CASSLGRPSRDYEQYF,TGTGCCAGCAGCTTAGGCAGGCCTAGCCGCGACTACGAGCAGTACTTC,TRBV13,NA,TRBJ2-7,NA
CASSGEETQYF,TGCGCCAGCAGCGGGGAAGAGACCCAGTACTTC,TRBV5-1,NA,TRBJ2-5,NA
CASNSPGEKLFF,TGTGCCAGCAACTCCCCCGGCGAAAAACTGTTTTTT,TRBV6-1,once,TRBJ1-4,NA
CASSLRAGGTEAFF,TGTGCCAGCAGCTTAAGAGCGGGAGGGACTGAAGCTTTCTTT,TRBV7-2,NA,TRBJ1-1,NA
CASSVRGTNEKLFF,TGTGCCAGCAGTGTACGGGGTACTAATGAAAAACTGTTTTTT,TRBV2,NA,TRBJ1-4,NA
CASSPDGVVNTEAFF,TGTGCCAGCTCACCCGACGGGGTGGTGAACACTGAAGCTTTCTTT,TRBV18,once,TRBJ1-1,NA
CSVKNTYEQYF,TGCAGCGTTAAAAATACCTACGAGCAGTACTTC,TRBV29-1,NA,TRBJ2-7,NA
CASSEAQGRGTEKLFF,TGTGCCAGCAGTGAAGCGCAGGGCAGGGGAACAGAAAAACTGTTTTTT,TRBV2,NA,TRBJ1-4,NA
CASSLAGGIAERVYNEQFF,TGTGCCAGCAGCTTGGCCGGGGGCATAGCGGAGAGGGTGTACAATGAGCAGTTCTTC,TRBV7-9,NA,TRBJ2-1,NA